What follows are 25 T cell receptor beta chains derived from one specimen sequenced in a study of T cells in women clearing cervical HPV infection. Sequencing was performed with immunoSEQ multiplex PCR; in TCRdb, only in-frame clones are kept and a portion is missing. This sample's clone table lists 28,000 or so clones. What was sequenced was blood buffy coat. The receptors shown here come from a woman aged 18 to 69 with a cervical HPV16 infection that either progressed to CIN3+ or cleared (not recorded which).

Concerning this clone: The DNA ends 3 residues before the CDR3 does, and the rest of the CDR3 is filled in from the germline J gene. This chain links TRBV10-2 with TRBJ2-1, with D possibly being TRBD1 (7 bases). Trimming left V 6 bases short and J 0 bases short, with 12 bases between. The CDR3 contains 15 residues. Germline values: CDR1 WSHSY, CDR2 SAAADI. The CDR3 bases that were read are TGCGCCAGCAGCCGACAGGGAGGCTCCTACAATGAG. Translating gives CASSRQGGSYNE. The entire CDR3 is CASSRQGGSYNEQFF.

As regards this clone: From the germline J gene comes the end of the CDR3, since the read stops 3 residues before it. V is TRBV7-3 and J is TRBJ2-4; TRBD2 matches 10 bases. The CDR3 loop spans 19 amino acids. Germline V gives CDR1 SGHTA, CDR2 FQGTGA. The sequenced part of the CDR3 DNA is TGTGCCAGCAGCTTAATGGGAAGGGTGTCTAGCGGGGGCCTGGGGGCT. Translated, it gives CASSLMGRVSSGGLGA. In full, the CDR3 reads CASSLMGRVSSGGLGAQYF.

Incomplete CDR3 DNA: TGCAGTGCACCGCATCGACTAGCAGATAACACAGATACG. It codes for CSAPHRLADNTDT. The CDR3, in full, reads CSAPHRLADNTDTQYF. The chain has TRBV20-1 and TRBJ2-3; 7 nucleotides agree with TRBD2. The CDR3 is cut off 3 residues early in the read; its end comes from the germline J gene. The CDR3 covers 16 residues. V lost 6 bases, J lost 2 bases, and 14 bases stayed unmatched. Germline V lookup: CDR1 DFQATT, CDR2 SNEGSKA (reference sequence).

On this clone itself: The read terminates 3 residues ahead of where the CDR3 ends, so the germline J gene completes it. J is TRBJ1-2 and V is TRBV6-2 or TRBV6-3; TRBD1 matches 9 bases. CDR3 length: 15 amino acids. Germline V lookup: CDR1 MNHEY, CDR2 SVGEGT. CDR3 residues: CASSYFGTGTDTYTF. The DNA read from the CDR3 is TGTGCCAGCAGTTACTTCGGGACAGGGACAGATACC.

Note on this clone: Coverage ceases 3 residues before the CDR3 finishes, and the germline J gene fills in the end. The genes are TRBV18 and TRBJ2-3; a possible D gene is TRBD1 (5 bases). From germline, CDR1 is KGHSH and CDR2 LQKENI. The CDR3 extends over 15 amino acids. The part of the CDR3 DNA that was read is TGTGCCAGCTCAATATCAGGGTCGTTTTATCAGCCG. Translation gives CASSISGSFYQP. The whole CDR3 is CASSISGSFYQPQYF.

About this clone itself: The read ends 3 residues before the CDR3 terminus; that terminus is restored from the germline J gene. The gene calls are TRBV20-1 and TRBJ2-4; 8 nucleotides line up with TRBD2. After removal of 3 bases from V and 5 bases from J, the junction contained 9 bases not matched to a gene. CDR1 is DFQATT, CDR2 SNEGSKA, per germline (reference sequence). CDR3 length equals 15 residues. The CDR3 is CSASTSGGWENIQYF. The sequenced part of the CDR3 DNA is TGCAGTGCTAGTACTAGCGGAGGGTGGGAAAACATT.

Notes on this clone: The read comes to an end 3 residues before the CDR3 does, leaving the germline J gene to fill in the end. This sequence joins TRBV10-3 and TRBJ1-2, with D tentatively TRBD1 (6 bases). With 6 bases removed from V and 5 bases from J, the gap between germline ends came to 16 bases. CDR3 length equals 14 residues. Germline V CDR1 and CDR2: ENHRY, SYGVKD. CDR3 sequence: CAIRKGQTEYGYTF. CDR3 DNA, as far as it was read: TGTGCCATCAGGAAGGGACAAACGGAGTATGGC.

As to this clone: The DNA ends 3 residues before the CDR3 does, and the rest of the CDR3 is filled in from the germline J gene. The chain has TRBV20-1 and TRBJ1-4; D is undetermined. Germline lookup yields CDR1 DFQATT and CDR2 SNEGSKA (reference sequence). This CDR3 has 15 residues. CDR3 in amino acids: CSAPEVSSYNSPLFF. The CDR3 DNA, read in part, is TGCAGTGCTCCTGAAGTAAGCTCCTATAATTCACCA.

The sequenced CDR3 bases are TGTGCCAGCAGCCTACAGGCTAATCAGCCT. It is translated as CASSLQANQP. The entire CDR3 protein is CASSLQANQPQYF. The genes are TRBV7-3 and TRBJ2-4; tentative D call: TRBD1 (5 bases). The missing CDR3 end, 3 residues past where the read stops, is filled in from the germline J gene. Per germline, CDR1 SGHTA and CDR2 FQGTGA. The CDR3 runs 13 residues.

Of note for this clone: The read ends 3 residues before the CDR3 terminus; that terminus is restored from the germline J gene. The V gene is TRBV7-3, the J gene TRBJ2-3; TRBD2 matches at 10 bases. The germline V gene has CDR1 SGHTA and CDR2 FQGTGA. This CDR3 is 14 amino acids long. Trimming cost V 6 bases and J 2 bases; bases outside gene matches: 2. The sequenced CDR3 bases are TGTGCCAGCAGGCTAGCGGGGGACACAGATACG. Amino acids: CASRLAGDTDT. The complete CDR3 protein is CASRLAGDTDTQYF.

Regarding this clone: The observed sequence ends 3 residues before the CDR3 terminus, with the missing tail filled in from the germline J gene. This chain connects TRBV11-2 to TRBJ2-1; 7 positions agree with TRBD1. V trimming: 5 bases; J trimming: 3 bases; junction bases outside the gene matches: 7. Germline V gene data show CDR1 as SGHAT and CDR2 as FQNNGV. The CDR3 has 15 amino acids. Here the CDR3 reads CASSKGAGNYNEQFF. The covered CDR3 bases are TGTGCCAGCAGCAAGGGGGCGGGTAACTACAATGAG.

Turning to this clone: Read sequence stops 3 residues before the CDR3 end, and the germline J gene provides the missing end. The chain carries TRBV4-2 and TRBJ2-1; no clear D. Germline CDR1 reads LGHNA; CDR2 reads YNFKEQ. This CDR3 comprises 15 residues. Trimming stripped 2 bases from V and 0 bases from J, with 8 bases between. Partial CDR3 DNA: TGTGCCAGCAGCCAACGCGATAGCTCCTACAATGAG. The encoded protein is CASSQRDSSYNE. The whole CDR3 sequence reads CASSQRDSSYNEQFF.

Comments on this clone: Read coverage stops 3 residues before the CDR3 terminus; the germline J gene supplies the remainder. The J gene is TRBJ2-1, the V gene TRBV2; 9 positions agree with TRBD2. The CDR3 is 16 amino acids. Trimming took 6 bases from V and 1 from J; bases not matched to a gene: 7. Germline loops: CDR1 SNHLY, CDR2 FYNNEI. This chain's CDR3 is CASSIRAGGSYNEQFF. The sequenced part of the CDR3 DNA is TGTGCCAGCAGCATACGAGCGGGAGGTTCCTACAATGAG.

To note about this clone: The read falls 3 residues short of the CDR3 end, and the missing part is taken from the germline J gene. The chain joins TRBV5-4 to TRBJ1-6; a weak D match, TRBD1 (6 bases). The germline CDR1 and CDR2 sequences are SGHNT and YYREEE (reference sequence). The V end was cut by 2 bases, the J end by 4 bases, with 10 bases between. This CDR3 spans 15 amino acids. The CDR3 DNA, read in part, is TGTGCCAGCAGCTTAAAGACAGGATATAATTCACCC. Encoded protein: CASSLKTGYNSP. The full CDR3 is CASSLKTGYNSPLHF.

A remark on this clone: The CDR3 goes on 3 residues after the read ends, and that part is filled in from the germline J gene. This chain connects TRBV19 to TRBJ1-1; a possible D gene is TRBD1 (5 bases). Germline V gives CDR1 LNHDA, CDR2 SQIVND (reference sequence). V lost 5 bases and J 4 bases, leaving 17 bases between the germline ends. The CDR3 is made up of 15 amino acids. CDR3 amino acids: CASSFRGGDGTEAFF. The DNA read from the CDR3 is TGTGCCAGTAGTTTCCGGGGGGGGGATGGCACTGAA.

Points on this clone: The missing CDR3 end, 3 residues past where the read stops, is filled in from the germline J gene. This sequence joins TRBV12-3 or TRBV12-4 and TRBJ1-2; no clear D gene. The CDR3 has 14 residues. Trimming took off 4 bases at V and 2 bases at J, with 11 bases between the two ends. The CDR3 DNA, read in part, is TGTGCCAGCAGTTCCCCGCAGGAAAACTATGGC. It specifies CASSSPQENYG. The whole CDR3 region reads CASSSPQENYGYTF.

Remarks on this clone: The read ends 3 residues early relative to the CDR3; the germline J gene fills the gap. V usage is TRBV2 and J usage is TRBJ2-5; perhaps TRBD2 as D (6 bases). The CDR3 runs to 13 residues. CDR1 and CDR2 from the germline V gene are SNHLY and FYNNEI. The CDR3 here is CASSEGLGNTQYF. The CDR3 DNA, read in part, is TGTGCCAGCAGTGAAGGACTAGGTAATACC.

CDR3 bases read: TGTGCCAGCAGTGAAACAGGGCGTGCGCCC. Translated, it gives CASSETGRAP. The full CDR3 reads CASSETGRAPQHF. The V call is TRBV2, the J call TRBJ1-5; TRBD1 is a possible D gene (6 bases). The read ends 3 residues shy of where the CDR3 ends; the end is completed using the germline J gene. This CDR3 region has 13 residues. V was pared by 2 bases and J by 9 bases, with 11 bases between. In germline, CDR1 is SNHLY, CDR2 FYNNEI.

Comment on this clone: The read ends 3 residues before the CDR3 terminus; that terminus is restored from the germline J gene. J is TRBJ1-2 and V is TRBV5-1; 8 nucleotides match TRBD1. The CDR3 is 14 residues long. The germline V gene has CDR1 SGHRS and CDR2 YFSETQ. The chain's CDR3 is CASKGQGAVNDYTF. Partial CDR3 DNA: TGCGCCAGCAAGGGGCAGGGGGCAGTCAATGAC.

With respect to this clone: The sequenced fragment ends 3 residues before the CDR3 boundary, so the rest is inferred from the germline J gene. The chain has TRBV11-2 and TRBJ2-5; D remains unclear. The V end was cut by 5 bases, the J end by 1 base, with 14 bases between. Looked up from germline, CDR1 is SGHAT and CDR2 is FQNNGV. This CDR3 comprises 15 residues. The CDR3 sequence: CASSREYSVQETQYF. The DNA read from the CDR3 is TGTGCCAGCAGCCGAGAGTACAGTGTCCAAGAGACC.

As concerns this clone: The observed sequence ends 3 residues before the CDR3 terminus, with the missing tail filled in from the germline J gene. The V gene is TRBV18, the J gene TRBJ2-2; the match to TRBD2 covers 8 bases. The CDR3 has 15 residues. Germline assignment: CDR1 KGHSH and CDR2 LQKENI. Germline trimming cut 6 bases from V and 3 bases from J; bases unmatched to any gene: 6. The CDR3 here is CASSTSGLDTGELFF. The sequenced CDR3 bases are TGTGCCAGCTCTACTAGCGGCCTTGACACCGGGGAG.

As to this clone: Read coverage stops 3 residues before the CDR3 terminus; the germline J gene supplies the remainder. The genes are TRBV6-2 or TRBV6-3 and TRBJ2-3; no clear D. CDR1 MNHEY and CDR2 SVGEGT come from the germline V gene. V was cut by 5 bases and J by 2 bases, with 5 bases left in between. The CDR3 is 12 amino acids. Incomplete CDR3 DNA: TGTGCCAGCAGTCAGATCACAGATACG. Translated: CASSQITDT. In full, the CDR3 reads CASSQITDTQYF.

Points on this clone: Read sequence stops 3 residues before the CDR3 end, and the germline J gene provides the missing end. This chain uses TRBV5-6 with TRBJ1-2; TRBD1 aligns across 7 bases. This CDR3 has 13 amino acids. The germline V gene has CDR1 SGHDT and CDR2 YYEEEE. The sequenced CDR3 bases are TGTGCCAGCAGTTACGTTGGAGGGGGCGGC. Its protein product is CASSYVGGGG. The full-length CDR3 reads as CASSYVGGGGYTF.

Concerning this clone itself: The read ends 3 residues before the CDR3 terminus; that terminus is restored from the germline J gene. The genes are TRBV7-1 and TRBJ2-2; 11 nucleotides match TRBD2. TRBV7-1 is an ORF; its function is uncertain. The CDR3 is 18 amino acids. V lost 5 bases to trimming and J lost 5 bases; unmatched junction nucleotides: 13. CDR3 residues: CASSPPGLAGGLTGELFF. CDR3 DNA (partial): TGTGCCAGCAGCCCACCGGGGCTAGCGGGAGGCCTAACCGGGGAG.

About this clone: Read coverage stops 3 residues before the CDR3 terminus; the germline J gene supplies the remainder. The chain is built from TRBV19 and TRBJ2-1; 10 positions agree with TRBD2. V lost 1 base and J lost 9; bases outside the gene matches: 6. The CDR3 length is 15 residues. Per the germline V gene, CDR1 is LNHDA and CDR2 is SQIVND (reference sequence). CDR3 DNA, as far as it was read: TGTGCCAGTAGTATAGGAAGCGGGGGGGCCGCTGAG. It yields the protein CASSIGSGGAAE. In full, the CDR3 is CASSIGSGGAAEQFF.